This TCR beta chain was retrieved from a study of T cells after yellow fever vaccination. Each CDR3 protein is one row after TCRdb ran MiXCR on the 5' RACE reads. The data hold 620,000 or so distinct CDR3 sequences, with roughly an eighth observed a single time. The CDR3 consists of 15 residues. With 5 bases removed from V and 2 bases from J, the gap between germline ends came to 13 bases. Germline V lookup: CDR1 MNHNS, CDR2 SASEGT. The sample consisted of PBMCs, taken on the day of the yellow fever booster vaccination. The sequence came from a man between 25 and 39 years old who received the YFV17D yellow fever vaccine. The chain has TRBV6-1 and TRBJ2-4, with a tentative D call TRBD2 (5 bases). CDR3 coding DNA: TGTGCCAGCAGTCGGGTATCCGGGACCAAAAACATTCAGTACTTC. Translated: CASSRVSGTKNIQYF.